The 8 T cell receptor beta chains presented below share a single source sample, sequenced in a study of cytomegalovirus exposure and HLA in healthy donors. The primer mix had 60 Vbeta and 13 Jbeta primers. Some clones are missing from TCRdb's copy, which holds only in-frame ones; the method was immunoSEQ multiplex PCR. The data contain 95,000 to 150,000 clones, roughly 74% of them singletons. The sequenced material came from PBMCs. These receptors originate from a woman in her fifties or sixties in good health and CMV-seropositive.

J is TRBJ2-7 and V is TRBV18; D is perhaps TRBD1 (6 bases). The CDR3 spans 14 residues. CDR1 KGHSH and CDR2 LQKENI come from the germline V gene. Trimming left V 7 bases short and J 3 bases short, with 16 bases between. The chain's CDR3 is CASLPGTNVYEQYF. In DNA form, the CDR3 reads TGTGCCAGCTTACCCGGGACAAATGTCTACGAGCAGTACTTC.

The CDR3 nucleotides read TGTGCCAGCAGCGGGGCAGGGTACAATGAGCAGTTCTTC. Encoded protein: CASSGAGYNEQFF. The rearrangement uses TRBV5-4 and TRBJ2-1; the D gene is possibly TRBD1 (5 bases). This CDR3 contains 13 residues. The V and J ends lost 4 bases and 4 bases respectively, with 9 bases between them. Germline V gene data show CDR1 as SGHNT and CDR2 as YYREEE (reference sequence).

The rearrangement uses TRBV10-3 and TRBJ2-4; 10 bases map to TRBD1. Germline assignment: CDR1 ENHRY and CDR2 SYGVKD. This CDR3 has 17 amino acids. V gave up 0 bases and J gave up 5 bases; unmatched junction bases: 7. In DNA form, the CDR3 reads TGTGCCATCAGTGAGTCGACGGGACAGGGGAGGGAAAACATTCAGTACTTC. Amino acids: CAISESTGQGRENIQYF.

This chain connects TRBV4-2 to TRBJ2-1; 7 bases are shared with TRBD1. CDR1 and CDR2 (germline): LGHNA, YNFKEQ. The CDR3 length is 16 residues. The junction had 6 bases not matched to a gene; V was cut back by 1 base and J by 3 bases. The CDR3: CASSQGLGDSYNEQFF. In DNA, the CDR3 is TGTGCCAGCAGCCAAGGCTTAGGGGACAGCTACAATGAGCAGTTCTTC.

This rearrangement joins TRBV12-5 to TRBJ2-1, with D possibly TRBD2 on 6 matching bases. Germline V gene lookup returns CDR1 LGHNT and CDR2 FRNRAP. This CDR3 contains 16 residues. The germline V and J ends were trimmed by 6 bases and 2 bases, with 17 bases remaining between them. CDR3 DNA sequence: TGTGCTAGTGGGGCGGGGATGGGACTCCCCTACAATGAGCAGTTCTTC. Its protein is CASGAGMGLPYNEQFF.

V usage is TRBV2 and J usage is TRBJ1-2, with 8 bases that match TRBD1. CDR1 SNHLY and CDR2 FYNNEI come from the germline V gene. Trimming removed 2 bases from V and 7 bases from J; junction bases left unmatched: 9. This CDR3 has 15 residues. CDR3 nucleotide sequence: TGTGCCAGCAGTGAAATAGGACAGGGATTAGGTGGCTACACCTTC. Its protein is CASSEIGQGLGGYTF.

The rearrangement uses TRBV2 and TRBJ2-2, with 7 bases fitting TRBD2. The CDR3 length is 17 residues. The V gene's germline CDR1 is SNHLY and CDR2 FYNNEI. With V trimmed by 6 bases and J by 1 base, 11 bases remained unmatched. DNA for the CDR3: TGTGCCAGCAGCCCCCCTGAGGAGCGGGGGAACACCGGGGAGCTGTTTTTT. Residues: CASSPPEERGNTGELFF.

The chain employs TRBV14 and TRBJ2-1, with 7 bases fitting TRBD1. CDR1 SGHDN and CDR2 FVKESK come from the germline V gene. The CDR3 is 14 amino acids. V shed 2 bases, J shed 7 bases, and the junction held 5 bases outside the gene matches. The CDR3 DNA reads as TGTGCCAGCAGCCAAAGACAGGGTCGTAATGAGCAGTTCTTC. It yields the protein CASSQRQGRNEQFF.